This T cell receptor (beta chain) was observed in a study of CD8+ T cells in alopecia areata listed by TCRdb under 2018. Regarding the research as a whole: The treated patients took part in an open-label pilot trial in which moderate-to-severe alopecia areata was treated with oral tofacitinib at 5 to 10 mg twice daily. Tofacitinib was given for 6 to 18 months, followed by 6 months of follow-up off drug to assess delayed response and recurrence. In treated patients, disease severity was measured using the SALT score, which gives the percentage of scalp surface area affected. The study used high-throughput TCRbeta sequencing to examine T cell clonal expansion in alopecia areata, in both the C3H/HeJ mouse model and human patients. Human TCRbeta sequencing covered scalp tissue and sorted CD4+ and CD8+ peripheral blood T cells from patchy and totalis/universalis alopecia areata patients and healthy controls. Tofacitinib-treated patients had biopsies at baseline and at 4 and 24 weeks of treatment, with a later scalp biopsy in several patients. Clonality in the scalp was compared among normal scalp (n=4), patchy alopecia areata scalp (n=8), and alopecia totalis/universalis scalp (n=8). RNA was obtained with the PAXgene miRNA kit for fixed scalp, the miRNeasy kit for PBMCs, and the RNeasy kit for mouse skin. immunoSEQ multiplex PCR using 35 Vbeta forward primers and 13 Jbeta reverse primers was used to amplify TCRbeta CDR3 regions. Overall results and qualifications from the work: Tofacitinib significantly lowered scalp clonality and the number of expanded CD8+ clones among the top 100 scalp clones. During tofacitinib treatment, many expanded lesional clones remained in scalp and blood, and this persistence may partly explain relapse after treatment is stopped. Because the treated cohort was small and had just a single nonresponder, larger studies are needed to establish links between baseline CD8+ expansion and response. Resident alphabeta T cells in normal human skin are also sequenced, complicating scalp TCR repertoire analysis, unlike mouse skin dominated by gammadelta T cells. Shared TCR sequences between patients were less evident than in mice, which may be partly attributable to HLA diversity in the patient population. Higher clonality and more expanded CD8+ clones were observed in lesional scalp than in normal scalp, particularly in alopecia totalis/universalis, a finding suggestive of antigenic drive.

Trimming at the junction amounts to 6 bases on V and 5 bases on J, and the germline ends lie 14 bases apart. The CDR3 contains 13 residues, cysteine and phenylalanine counted. Only CDR3 DNA is held: 39 bases, read in frame from base 1. From a lookup of the germline V gene, CDR1 and CDR2 are SGHDT and YYEEEE. The time point label of this sample denotes: 20 to 30 weeks on oral tofacitinib. The treatment or condition label corresponds to: oral pan-JAK inhibitor, 5-10 mg twice daily. From alopecia areata patients, peripheral blood was collected along with lesional scalp punch biopsies. PBMCs were isolated by density centrifugation and stained for CD3, CD4 and CD8, and CD4+ and CD8+ T cells were sorted on a FACSAria. Remarks on this clone: It lacks a known antigen. Nothing much larger sits one base from this clone, and base qualities are not available.

Library prep was done by the immunoSEQ multiplex PCR assay. For TCR sequencing, RNA was extracted from every sample and reverse transcribed into cDNA to serve as template. First-strand cDNA was synthesized using SuperScript III with a 2:1 mix of oligo-dT and random hexamers. Amplification bias was assessed with a synthetic immune receptor repertoire, and residual bias was removed computationally. The paper's processing steps were these. Raw reads were preprocessed to remove errors, and CDR3 was defined by IMGT conventions from the conserved cysteine to phenylalanine. To get clonality, Shannon entropy was normalized by log2 of the number of productive unique TCRs and the result was subtracted from 1. Whether each scalp clone was CD4 or CD8 was inferred by checking scalp TCRbeta sequences against the CD4 and CD8 repertoires from sorted blood. TCRdb carries this immuneACCESS record with in-frame sequences only. Its versions omit some clonotypes, under half of them owing to an unresolved V gene in the studies checked, with the rest unexplained. V and J calls and clone size come straight from that table; D and trimming were deduced from the DNA. Present in this sample are around 110,000 clones, 65% to 85% of which were seen just once. Around 25% of the sample belongs to the ten largest clones.

This sequence originates from a human donor with alopecia areata. The sequences come from CD8+ T cells sorted from blood, collected at week 24, from a patient treated with tofacitinib. The chain uses TRBV5-6 and TRBJ2-5, with the D gene not clear enough to name. The CDR3 in this case is CASNGYRRETQYF. The DNA reads as follows: TGTGCCAGCAATGGGTATAGACGGGAGACCCAGTACTTC.